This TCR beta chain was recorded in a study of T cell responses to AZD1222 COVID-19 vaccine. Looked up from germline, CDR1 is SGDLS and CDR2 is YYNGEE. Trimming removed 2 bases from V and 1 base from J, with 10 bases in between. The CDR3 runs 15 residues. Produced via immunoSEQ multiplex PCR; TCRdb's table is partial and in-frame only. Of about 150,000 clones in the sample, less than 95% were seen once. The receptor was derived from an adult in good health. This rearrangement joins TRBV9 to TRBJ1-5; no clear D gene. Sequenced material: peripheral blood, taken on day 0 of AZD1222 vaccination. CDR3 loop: CASSVTVGSNQPQHF. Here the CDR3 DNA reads TGTGCCAGCAGCGTCACAGTGGGAAGCAATCAGCCCCAGCATTTT.